This TCR beta chain was documented in a study of read filtering for tumor transcriptome and immune sequencing. Across the whole study: IR-seq gave about 4.05 to 11 million TCR reads per sample; RNA-seq gave roughly 80 to 1,300. Regarding the study as a whole: This fraction held mixed bone marrow immune cells after CD138-negative sorting. In IR-seq, single-read clonotypes were around 80% of clonotypes but around 3.5% of reads.

The CDR3 extends over 13 amino acids. Germline-derived CDR1 and CDR2 are SGHTA and FQGNSA. Trimming left V 6 bases short and J 2 bases short, with 10 bases between. Molecular barcoded adaptors covering alpha/delta and beta/gamma chains were used on roughly 400 ng RNA. TCRdb re-called the reads with MiXCR, one entry per CDR3 protein. Of more than 100,000 distinct CDR3 sequences listed, over 10% were seen once; the top ten hold roughly 11%. This clonotype was seen repeatedly, ten times or more. Its antigen is not known. The receptor was derived from a donor at least 40 years old with multiple myeloma. The sample taken for sequencing was a population of CD138-negative cells sorted from bone marrow. This chain uses TRBV7-2 with TRBJ1-1; a weak D match, TRBD1 (6 bases). CDR3 sequence reads: CASRGQSNTEAFF. The CDR3, as DNA: TGTGCCAGCAGAGGACAGTCAAACACTGAAGCTTTCTTT.